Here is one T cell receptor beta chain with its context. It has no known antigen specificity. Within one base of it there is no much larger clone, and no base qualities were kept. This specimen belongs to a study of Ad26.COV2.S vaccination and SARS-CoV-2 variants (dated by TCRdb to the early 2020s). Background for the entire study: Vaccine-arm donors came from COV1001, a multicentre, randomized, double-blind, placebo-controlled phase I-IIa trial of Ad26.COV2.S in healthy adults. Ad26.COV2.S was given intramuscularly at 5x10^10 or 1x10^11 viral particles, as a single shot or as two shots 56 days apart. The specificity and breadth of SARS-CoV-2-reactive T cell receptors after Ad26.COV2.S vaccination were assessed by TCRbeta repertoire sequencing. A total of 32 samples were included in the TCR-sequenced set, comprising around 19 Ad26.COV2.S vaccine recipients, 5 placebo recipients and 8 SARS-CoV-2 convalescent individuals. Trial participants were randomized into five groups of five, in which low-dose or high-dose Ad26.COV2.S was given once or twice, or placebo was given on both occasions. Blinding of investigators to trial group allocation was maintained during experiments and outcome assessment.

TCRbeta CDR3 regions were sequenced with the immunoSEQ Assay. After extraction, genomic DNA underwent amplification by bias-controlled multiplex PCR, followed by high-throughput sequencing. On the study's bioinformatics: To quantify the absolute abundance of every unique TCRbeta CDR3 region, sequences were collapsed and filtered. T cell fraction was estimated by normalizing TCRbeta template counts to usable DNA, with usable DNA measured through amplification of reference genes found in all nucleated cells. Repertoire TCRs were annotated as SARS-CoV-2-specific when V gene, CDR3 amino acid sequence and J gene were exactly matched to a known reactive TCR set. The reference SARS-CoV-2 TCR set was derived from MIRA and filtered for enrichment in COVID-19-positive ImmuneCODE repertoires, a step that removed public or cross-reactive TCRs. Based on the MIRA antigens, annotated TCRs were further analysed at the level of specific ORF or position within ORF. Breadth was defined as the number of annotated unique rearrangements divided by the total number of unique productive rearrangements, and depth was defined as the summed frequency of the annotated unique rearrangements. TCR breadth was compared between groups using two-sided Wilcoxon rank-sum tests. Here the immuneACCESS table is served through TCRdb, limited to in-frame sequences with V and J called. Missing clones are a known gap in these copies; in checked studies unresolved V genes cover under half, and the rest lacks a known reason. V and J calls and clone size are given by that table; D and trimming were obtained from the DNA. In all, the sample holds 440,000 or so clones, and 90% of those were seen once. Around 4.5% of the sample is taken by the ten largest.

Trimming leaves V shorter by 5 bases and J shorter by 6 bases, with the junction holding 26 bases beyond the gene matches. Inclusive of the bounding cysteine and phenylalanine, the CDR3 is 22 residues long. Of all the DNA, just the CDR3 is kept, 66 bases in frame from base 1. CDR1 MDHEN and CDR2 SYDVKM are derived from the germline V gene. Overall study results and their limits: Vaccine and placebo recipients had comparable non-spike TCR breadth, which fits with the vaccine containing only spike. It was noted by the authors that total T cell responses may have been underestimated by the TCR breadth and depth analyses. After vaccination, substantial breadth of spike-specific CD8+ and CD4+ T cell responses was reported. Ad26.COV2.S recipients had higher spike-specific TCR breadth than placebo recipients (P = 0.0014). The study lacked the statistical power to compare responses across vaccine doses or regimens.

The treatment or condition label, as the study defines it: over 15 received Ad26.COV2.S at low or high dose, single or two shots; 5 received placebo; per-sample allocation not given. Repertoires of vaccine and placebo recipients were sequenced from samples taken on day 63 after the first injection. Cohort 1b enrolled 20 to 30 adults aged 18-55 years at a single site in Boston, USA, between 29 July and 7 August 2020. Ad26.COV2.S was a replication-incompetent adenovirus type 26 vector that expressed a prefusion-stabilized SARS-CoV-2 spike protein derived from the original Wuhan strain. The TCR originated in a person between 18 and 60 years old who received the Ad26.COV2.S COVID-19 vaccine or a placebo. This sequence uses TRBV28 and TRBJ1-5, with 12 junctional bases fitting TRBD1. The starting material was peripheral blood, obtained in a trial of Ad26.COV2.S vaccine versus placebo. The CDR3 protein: CASSRLTGTGGSEGRVGQPQHF. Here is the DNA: TGTGCCAGCAGTCGACTCACCGGGACAGGGGGCTCAGAGGGCCGGGTTGGTCAGCCCCAGCATTTT.